The rows below give T cell receptor beta chains drawn from one sample of a study of T cell responses to AZD1222 COVID-19 vaccine. Produced via immunoSEQ multiplex PCR; TCRdb's table is partial and in-frame only. This repertoire shows over 95,000 clones, around 88% found once; its top ten account for less than 6.5%. Sample: peripheral blood, taken 28 days after the second AZD1222 dose. Source of these receptors: an adult who received the AZD1222 COVID-19 vaccine. Both conserved end residues are part of each CDR3. The D gene is left open where the match is weak. The size entry is marked missing in some rows and otherwise reads once, few, many or a size class.

clone_size d_call j_call v_call cdr3_aa cdr3_nt
once NA TRBJ2-3 TRBV2 CASSASGPISSTDTQYF TGTGCCAGCAGTGCGTCAGGACCAATTTCTAGCACAGATACGCAGTATTTT
NA NA TRBJ2-3 TRBV10-3 CASTPTTDTQYF TGTGCCTCTACCCCGACCACAGATACGCAGTATTTT
NA NA TRBJ2-3 TRBV6-5 CASSYRGLGTDTQYF TGTGCCAGCAGTTACAGGGGCTTAGGCACAGATACGCAGTATTTT
NA NA TRBJ1-5 TRBV11-2 CASSPYSNQPQHF TGTGCCAGCAGCCCTTATAGCAATCAGCCCCAGCATTTT
NA NA TRBJ1-5 TRBV28 CASSSGTNQPQHF TGTGCCAGCAGTTCAGGGACGAATCAGCCCCAGCATTTT
once NA TRBJ2-5 TRBV6-6 CASSEPNQETQYF TGTGCCAGCAGTGAGCCGAACCAAGAGACCCAGTACTTC
NA TRBD1 TRBJ1-2 TRBV12-5 CASGLGTGSGYTF TGTGCTAGTGGTTTAGGGACAGGGTCTGGCTACACCTTC
NA NA TRBJ1-5 TRBV5-6 CASSFYRGSNQPQHF TGTGCCAGCAGCTTTTACCGAGGGAGCAATCAGCCCCAGCATTTT
NA NA TRBJ2-7 TRBV5-1 CASSFTWGASSYEQYF TGCGCCAGCAGCTTTACATGGGGGGCTAGCTCCTACGAGCAGTACTTC
once NA TRBJ2-1 TRBV6-5 CASGDPGYEQFF TGTGCCAGCGGGGATCCCGGGTATGAGCAGTTCTTC
NA NA TRBJ1-5 TRBV7-9 CASSLYEGQPQHF TGTGCCAGCAGCTTATACGAGGGACAGCCCCAGCATTTT
NA NA TRBJ1-1 TRBV28 CASRVLGRKNTEAFF TGTGCCAGCAGGGTACTGGGACGGAAGAACACTGAAGCTTTCTTT
NA TRBD1 TRBJ1-2 TRBV27 CASSRRQGTNYGYTF TGTGCCAGCAGTCGTAGACAGGGAACTAACTATGGCTACACCTTC
NA NA TRBJ2-7 TRBV2 CASSEDRGEQYF TGTGCCAGCAGTGAAGATCGGGGGGAGCAGTACTTC
NA NA TRBJ2-3 TRBV7-3 CASSLNPHTDTQYF TGTGCCAGCAGCTTAAACCCACACACAGATACGCAGTATTTT
NA NA TRBJ1-2 TRBV7-2 CASSLAGGQGRSGDYGYTF TGTGCCAGCAGCTTAGCGGGCGGGCAGGGTAGGTCGGGGGACTATGGCTACACCTTC
NA NA TRBJ2-3 TRBV7-3 CASSPGSWDTQYF TGTGCCAGCAGCCCAGGGTCATGGGATACGCAGTATTTT